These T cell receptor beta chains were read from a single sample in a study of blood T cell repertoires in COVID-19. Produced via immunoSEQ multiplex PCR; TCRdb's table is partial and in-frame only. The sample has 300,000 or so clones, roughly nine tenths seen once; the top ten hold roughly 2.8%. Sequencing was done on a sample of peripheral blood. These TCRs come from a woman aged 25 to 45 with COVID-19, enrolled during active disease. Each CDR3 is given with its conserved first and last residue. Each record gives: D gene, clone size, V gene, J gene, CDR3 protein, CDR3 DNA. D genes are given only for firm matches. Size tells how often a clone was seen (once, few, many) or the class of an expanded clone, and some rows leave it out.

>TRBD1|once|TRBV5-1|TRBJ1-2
CASSYGWDRDGYTF
TGCGCCAGCAGCTATGGTTGGGACAGAGATGGCTACACCTTC
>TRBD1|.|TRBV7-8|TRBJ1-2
CASSPSQGAIGYTF
TGTGCCAGCAGCCCTTCCCAGGGGGCTATTGGCTACACCTTC
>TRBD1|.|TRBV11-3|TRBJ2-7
CASSPGQGLQYF
TGTGCCAGCAGCCCCGGACAGGGATTGCAGTACTTC
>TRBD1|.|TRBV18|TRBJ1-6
CASSQQTGANSPLHF
TGTGCCAGCTCACAACAGACAGGGGCTAACTCACCCCTCCACTTT
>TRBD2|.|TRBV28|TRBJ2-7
CASSLGLAGFREQYF
TGTGCCAGCAGTTTGGGACTAGCGGGATTTAGGGAGCAGTACTTC
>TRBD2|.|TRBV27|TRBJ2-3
CASSLWTSGSPGTQYF
TGTGCCAGCAGTTTATGGACTAGCGGGAGCCCCGGTACGCAGTATTTT
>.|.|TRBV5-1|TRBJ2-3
CASSFSVSTDTQYF
TGCGCCAGCAGCTTCTCCGTTAGCACAGATACGCAGTATTTT
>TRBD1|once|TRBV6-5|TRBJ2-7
CASSYPGQESYEQYF
TGTGCCAGCAGTTACCCCGGACAGGAATCCTACGAGCAGTACTTC
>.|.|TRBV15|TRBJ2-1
CATSRDPRKRQVYNEQFF
TGTGCCACCAGCAGAGACCCGCGGAAGCGGCAGGTTTACAATGAGCAGTTCTTC
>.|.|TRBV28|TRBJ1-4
CASTPQATNEKLFF
TGTGCCAGCACCCCACAAGCAACTAATGAAAAACTGTTTTTT
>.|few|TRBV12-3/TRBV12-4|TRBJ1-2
CASGSGVSYGYTF
TGTGCCAGCGGGTCAGGTGTTTCTTATGGCTACACCTTC
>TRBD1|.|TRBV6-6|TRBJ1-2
CASSQTGIDGYTF
TGTGCCAGCAGCCAGACAGGGATAGATGGCTACACCTTC